These 23 T cell receptor beta chains came from one sample sequenced in a study of T cell changes during pregnancy in multiple sclerosis. The assay was immunoSEQ multiplex PCR, and TCRdb's table has in-frame clones only and misses some. The sample holds over 75,000 clones, 85% to 95% seen once. This specimen was peripheral blood, taken in the first trimester of pregnancy. Receptors were obtained from a female donor with multiple sclerosis, enrolled in a pregnancy study.

This clone appeared a single time. V gene TRBV5-1 combines with J gene TRBJ2-3; TRBD1 aligns across 8 bases. There are 15 residues in the CDR3. In germline, CDR1 is SGHRS, CDR2 YFSETQ. After removal of 2 bases from V and 0 bases from J, the junction contained 2 bases not matched to a gene. CDR3 loop: CASSLRQGSTDTQYF. In DNA, the CDR3 is TGCGCCAGCAGCTTAAGACAGGGGAGCACAGATACGCAGTATTTT.

V gene TRBV5-4 combines with J gene TRBJ2-3, with 14 positions matching TRBD2. The germline gives CDR1 SGHNT, CDR2 YYREEE (reference sequence). Unmatched junction bases numbered 12, after V lost 4 bases and J lost 2 bases. This CDR3 comprises 19 residues. As DNA, the CDR3 is TGTGCCAGCAGCCTTTGGGGACTAGCGGGAGCGACCCACACAGATACGCAGTATTTT. It is translated as CASSLWGLAGATHTDTQYF.

The CDR3 is CASSLRLALYEQYF. The CDR3 DNA reads TGTGCCAGCAGCTTGCGACTAGCCCTATACGAGCAGTACTTC. The J gene is TRBJ2-7, the V gene TRBV5-6; the match to TRBD2 covers 7 bases. Germline V gene data show CDR1 as SGHDT and CDR2 as YYEEEE. This CDR3 has 14 residues. Trimming took 1 base from V and 4 from J; bases not matched to a gene: 5.

The chain combines TRBV29-1 with TRBJ2-3; 9 nucleotides agree with TRBD2. Trimming at V came to 4 bases and at J to 1 base, leaving 3 bases not matched to a gene. The germline CDR1 and CDR2 sequences are SQVTM and ANQGSEA. CDR3 size: 14 residues. The DNA for the CDR3 is TGCAGCGTTGCTAGCGGGATGGGCACAGATACGCAGTATTTT. This translates into CSVASGMGTDTQYF.

V is TRBV30 and J is TRBJ2-1; 7 nucleotides match TRBD2. This CDR3 has 14 amino acids. V shed 4 bases and J 2 bases; nucleotides not matched to a gene: 5. CDR1 and CDR2 from the germline V gene are GTSNPN and SVGIG (reference sequence). CDR3 coding DNA: TGTGCCTGGAATCCTAGCGGAGCCTACAATGAGCAGTTCTTC. Protein: CAWNPSGAYNEQFF.

The rearrangement links TRBV7-9 to TRBJ2-5; D possibly corresponds to TRBD1 (5 bases). CDR3 length equals 13 residues. Germline CDR1 and CDR2: SEHNR and FQNEAQ (reference sequence). V was cut by 8 bases and J by 3 bases, with 13 bases left in between. The CDR3 region is CASGQPYEETQYF. The CDR3 nucleotides read TGTGCCAGCGGACAACCCTATGAAGAGACCCAGTACTTC. The full variable domain, completed using reference TRBV7-9 and TRBJ2-5, is DTGVSQNPRHKITKRGQNVTFRCDPISEHNRLYWYRQTLGQGPEFLTYFQNEAQLEKSRLLSDRFSAERPKGSFSTLEIQRTEQGDSAMYLCASGQPYEETQYFGPGTRLLVL.

The chain carries TRBV23-1 and TRBJ2-3; 8 nucleotides line up with TRBD2. TRBV23-1 is known as an ORF, though its function is uncertain. Trimming took 3 bases from V and 2 from J; bases not matched to a gene: 4. The CDR3 runs to 15 residues. CDR3 in DNA: TGCGCCAGCAGTCATGCTAGCGGGTACACAGATACGCAGTATTTT. Amino acid sequence: CASSHASGYTDTQYF.

The V gene is TRBV20-1, the J gene TRBJ1-2; no firm D call. The CDR3 covers 11 residues. Per the germline V gene, CDR1 is DFQATT and CDR2 is SNEGSKA (reference sequence). V was shortened by 5 bases and J by 7 bases, with 11 bases between the two germline ends. CDR3 sequence (DNA): TGCAGTGCTCGACGGGTATCTGGCTACACCTTC. Amino acids: CSARRVSGYTF.

This clone was seen a handful of times. The chain employs TRBV6-1 and TRBJ1-2, with TRBD1 as a possible D gene (6 bases). The V end was cut by 2 bases, the J end by 0 bases, with 10 bases between. The germline CDR1 and CDR2 sequences are MNHNS and SASEGT. This CDR3 comprises 15 residues. Here the CDR3 DNA reads TGTGCCAGCAGTGAACAGGGGAAATCTAACTATGGCTACACCTTC. Amino acids: CASSEQGKSNYGYTF.

This chain joins TRBV6-6 and TRBJ2-7; possible D gene TRBD1, 6 bases. This CDR3 region has 16 residues. The germline CDR1 and CDR2 sequences are MNHNY and SVGAGI (reference sequence). V shed 10 bases and J shed 4 bases, with 26 bases lying between them. Here the CDR3 DNA reads TGTGCCACCTTATATTCCCCGGGGACAACCCTTTACGAGCAGTACTTC. It codes for CATLYSPGTTLYEQYF.

This sequence joins TRBV29-1 and TRBJ2-1; tentatively, D is TRBD2 (5 bases). V was pared by 0 bases and J by 6 bases, with 15 bases between. CDR1 is SQVTM, CDR2 ANQGSEA, per germline. The length of the CDR3 is 15 residues. For the CDR3, the DNA is TGCAGCGTTGAAGACCCCCGCGGGCTCCGCAATGAGCAGTTCTTC. Its protein product is CSVEDPRGLRNEQFF.

This clone occurred a few times. V is TRBV5-4 and J is TRBJ2-3; D may be TRBD2 (6 bases). Per the germline V gene, CDR1 is SGHNT and CDR2 is YYREEE (reference sequence). The CDR3 has 15 amino acids. Trimming removed 4 bases at V and 4 bases at J, with 16 bases between. The CDR3 bases are TGTGCCAGCAGCCCCCGTGGGGGGAGCGCAGATACGCAGTATTTT. It is translated as CASSPRGGSADTQYF.

The genes are TRBV5-6 and TRBJ2-5, with a weak D call TRBD2 (5 bases). Germline V gene lookup returns CDR1 SGHDT and CDR2 YYEEEE. This CDR3 is built from 13 residues. V was shortened by 2 bases and J by 5 bases, with 10 bases between the two germline ends. CDR3 sequence: CASSFGGGETQYF. In DNA, the CDR3 is TGTGCCAGCAGCTTTGGAGGCGGGGAGACCCAGTACTTC.

The chain joins TRBV19 to TRBJ2-3, with D possibly TRBD2 on 5 matching bases. V was clipped by 4 bases and J by 1 base, with 18 bases between them. The CDR3 is made up of 17 amino acids. CDR1 and CDR2 from the germline V gene are LNHDA and SQIVND (reference sequence). In nucleotides, the CDR3 is TGTGCCAGTAGTAGCAGCCGTGCCGGCGGGCGCACAGATACGCAGTATTTT. Its translation is CASSSSRAGGRTDTQYF.

V usage is TRBV28 and J usage is TRBJ2-1; 8 nucleotides line up with TRBD2. Germline-derived CDR1 and CDR2 are MDHEN and SYDVKM. The trim removed 8 bases at V and 3 bases at J, leaving 6 bases unmatched. CDR3 length: 14 amino acids. The DNA of the CDR3 is TGTGCCAGCTGCGGGACTAGGGGCTACAATGAGCAGTTCTTC. Its protein product is CASCGTRGYNEQFF.

The CDR3 coding sequence is TGCAGCGTTGGGTTAGGGGGGGTAACCTACGAGCAGTACTTC. Translation: CSVGLGGVTYEQYF. The rearrangement joins TRBV29-1 to TRBJ2-7; tentatively, D is TRBD2 (7 bases). The V gene lost 4 bases and the J gene lost 2 bases, with 15 bases spanning the gap. CDR1 is SQVTM and CDR2 is ANQGSEA in the germline V gene. The CDR3 length is 14 residues.

This rearrangement joins TRBV18 to TRBJ1-2; D unresolved. Per germline, CDR1 KGHSH and CDR2 LQKENI. The CDR3 consists of 14 residues. V lost 2 bases and J 8 bases, leaving 15 bases between the germline ends. CDR3 region: CASSPTGRNGGYTF. As DNA, the CDR3 is TGTGCCAGCTCACCAACCGGCAGGAACGGCGGCTACACCTTC.

The gene calls are TRBV19 and TRBJ1-2, with TRBD1 identical over 7 bases. V shed 6 bases and J 2 bases; nucleotides not matched to a gene: 12. This CDR3 comprises 16 residues. Germline-derived CDR1 and CDR2 are LNHDA and SQIVND (reference sequence). The CDR3 here is CASSPNRATGNYGYTF. Written as DNA, the CDR3 is TGTGCCAGTAGCCCCAATCGGGCGACAGGGAACTATGGCTACACCTTC.

The chain couples TRBV28 to TRBJ2-5, with 7 nucleotides matching TRBD2. V lost 8 bases, J lost 4 bases, and 7 bases stayed unmatched. Looked up from germline, CDR1 is MDHEN and CDR2 is SYDVKM. CDR3 length: 13 residues. Written as DNA, the CDR3 is TGTGCCAGCGGGGAGGGCCCCTCAGAGACCCAGTACTTC. Translating it yields CASGEGPSETQYF.

V gene TRBV7-9 combines with J gene TRBJ2-2, with 7 positions matching TRBD2. J was trimmed by 2 bases and V by 3 bases; bases with no gene match: 9. This CDR3 is built from 17 residues. The germline CDR1 and CDR2 sequences are SEHNR and FQNEAQ (reference sequence). The CDR3 region is CASSFLSLAANTGELFF. CDR3 DNA: TGTGCCAGCAGCTTTCTTTCTCTAGCGGCTAACACCGGGGAGCTGTTTTTT.

The chain employs TRBV28 and TRBJ1-5, with 9 bases fitting TRBD1. The CDR3 is 16 amino acids. Trimming at V came to 10 bases and at J to 0 bases, leaving 10 bases not matched to a gene. Germline-derived CDR1 and CDR2 are MDHEN and SYDVKM. The CDR3 spells CATQGQGFYSNQPQHF. The CDR3 DNA reads as TGTGCCACTCAAGGACAGGGGTTCTATAGCAATCAGCCCCAGCATTTT. Variable domain in full (rest from reference TRBV28 and TRBJ1-5): DVKVTQSSRYLVKRTGEKVFLECVQDMDHENMFWYRQDPGLGLRLIYFSYDVKMKEKGDIPEGYSVSREKKERFSLILESASTNQTSMYLCATQGQGFYSNQPQHFGDGTRLSIL.

The CDR3 DNA follows: TGTGCCATCAGTGAGTCAGCCAGCACAGATACGCAGTATTTT. Protein product: CAISESASTDTQYF. This sequence joins TRBV10-3 and TRBJ2-3; the D is unclear. Trimming cost V 0 bases and J 0 bases, with 4 bases left between them. Germline V gene sequence: CDR1 ENHRY, CDR2 SYGVKD. The CDR3 spans 14 residues.

This rearrangement joins TRBV28 to TRBJ2-2; 7 nucleotides line up with TRBD1. After removal of 5 bases from V and 2 bases from J, the junction contained 5 bases not matched to a gene. The CDR3 sequence is 15 residues long. CDR1 MDHEN and CDR2 SYDVKM come from the germline V gene. The CDR3: CASSQGTDNTGELFF. CDR3 in DNA: TGTGCCAGCAGTCAAGGGACAGATAACACCGGGGAGCTGTTTTTT.